This TCR beta chain was captured in a study of cytomegalovirus exposure and HLA in healthy donors. Overall study findings and caveats: The study found most TCR sequences rare, yet found some public TCRs in many donors. The study recorded about 150 TCR beta chains that were cytomegalovirus-associated. The authors confirmed in vitro that a few CMV-associated chains were specific for CMV antigens.

Generated by immunoSEQ multiplex PCR, the TCRdb table keeps only in-frame clones and is missing some. In the table there are some 150,000 clones, almost 90% of which are singletons. A note on this clone: The antigen is unknown.

An approximately 120-subject validation cohort, separate from the approximately 690-subject first cohort, supplied the donors. The length of the CDR3 is 14 residues. Germline lookup yields CDR1 MDHEN and CDR2 SYDVKM. V lost 6 bases and J 1 base, leaving 11 bases between the germline ends. The V gene is TRBV28, the J gene TRBJ2-3, with D unresolved. The sequence was obtained from a woman aged 18-30 years in good health and CMV-seropositive. The sequencing input was PBMCs. CDR3 DNA: TGTGCCAGCAGCCCCCCCCGGGGCACAGATACGCAGTATTTT. The encoded protein is CASSPPRGTDTQYF.